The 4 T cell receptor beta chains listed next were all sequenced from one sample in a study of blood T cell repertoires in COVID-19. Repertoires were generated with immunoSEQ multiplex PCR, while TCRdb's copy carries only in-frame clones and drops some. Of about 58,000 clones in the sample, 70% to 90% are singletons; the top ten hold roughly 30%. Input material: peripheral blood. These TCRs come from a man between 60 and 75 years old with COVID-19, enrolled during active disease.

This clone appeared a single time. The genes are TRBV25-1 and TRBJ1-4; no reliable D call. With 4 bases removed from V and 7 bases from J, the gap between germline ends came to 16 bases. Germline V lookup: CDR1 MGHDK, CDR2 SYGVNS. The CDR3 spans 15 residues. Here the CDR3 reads CASSVIYPGSEKLFF. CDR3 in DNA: TGTGCCAGCAGTGTGATCTACCCGGGGAGTGAAAAACTGTTTTTT. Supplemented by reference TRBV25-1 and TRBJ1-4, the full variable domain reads EADIYQTPRYLVIGTGKKITLECSQTMGHDKMYWYQQDPGMELHLIHYSYGVNSTEKGDLSSESTVSRIRTEHFPLTLESARPSHTSQYLCASSVIYPGSEKLFFGSGTQLSVL.

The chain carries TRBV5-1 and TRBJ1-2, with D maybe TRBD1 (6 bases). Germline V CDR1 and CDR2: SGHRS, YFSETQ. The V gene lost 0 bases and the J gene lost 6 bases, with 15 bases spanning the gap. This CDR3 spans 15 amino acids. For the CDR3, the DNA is TGCGCCAGCAGCTTGGGCCTACAGGGACGGAATGGCTACACCTTC. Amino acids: CASSLGLQGRNGYTF. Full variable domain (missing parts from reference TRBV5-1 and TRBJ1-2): KAGVTQTPRYLIKTRGQQVTLSCSPISGHRSVSWYQQTPGQGLQFLFEYFSETQRNKGNFPGRFSGRQFSNSRSEMNVSTLELGDSALYLCASSLGLQGRNGYTFGSGTRLTVV.

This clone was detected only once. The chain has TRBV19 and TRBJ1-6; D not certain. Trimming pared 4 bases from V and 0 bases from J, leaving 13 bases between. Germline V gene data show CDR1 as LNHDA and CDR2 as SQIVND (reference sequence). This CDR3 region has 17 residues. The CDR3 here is CASSTRDLSSYNSPLHF. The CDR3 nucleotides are TGTGCCAGTAGTACCCGGGATCTGAGCTCCTATAATTCACCCCTCCACTTT.

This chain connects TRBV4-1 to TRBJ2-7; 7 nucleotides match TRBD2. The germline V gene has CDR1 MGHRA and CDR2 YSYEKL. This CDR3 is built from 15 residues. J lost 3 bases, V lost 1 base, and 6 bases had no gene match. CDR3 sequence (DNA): TGCGCCAGCAGCCAAGCCCCTAGCGGAGACTACGAGCAGTACTTC. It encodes CASSQAPSGDYEQYF.